The sequence of this T cell receptor beta chain was determined in a study of T cells after yellow fever vaccination. Study-wide context: Preparation of fractions with low cell numbers was performed using SMART-Seq v4 Ultra Low Input. Points from the study as a whole: When the response was secondary, it was weaker but reached its peak faster, day 5 versus 15. Only a small proportion of the clonotypes turned up in both the CD4 and the CD8 compartments, likely arising from convergent recombination. Clones that expanded after primary vaccination mostly reappeared after the booster (96% CD4, 88% CD8).

This clonotype came up a few times. Its antigen is not known. TCRdb re-derived calls from the 5' RACE reads in MiXCR, one entry per CDR3 protein. The sample has 150,000 to 200,000 distinct CDR3 sequences, roughly 9% seen once; the top ten hold roughly 40%. CDR1 is MNHEY, CDR2 SMNVEV, per germline (reference sequence). This CDR3 has 15 residues. V lost 0 bases and J lost 3, with 12 bases in between. The clonotype comes from a man aged 18-30 years who received the YFV17D yellow fever vaccine. V gene TRBV27 combines with J gene TRBJ2-7; D is undetermined. The sequencing used CD8+ T cells sorted from PBMCs, collected 45 days after the yellow fever booster vaccination. The CDR3 here is CASSLSAGLIYEQYF. The CDR3 nucleotides are TGTGCCAGCAGTTTATCGGCAGGCTTGATCTACGAGCAGTACTTC.